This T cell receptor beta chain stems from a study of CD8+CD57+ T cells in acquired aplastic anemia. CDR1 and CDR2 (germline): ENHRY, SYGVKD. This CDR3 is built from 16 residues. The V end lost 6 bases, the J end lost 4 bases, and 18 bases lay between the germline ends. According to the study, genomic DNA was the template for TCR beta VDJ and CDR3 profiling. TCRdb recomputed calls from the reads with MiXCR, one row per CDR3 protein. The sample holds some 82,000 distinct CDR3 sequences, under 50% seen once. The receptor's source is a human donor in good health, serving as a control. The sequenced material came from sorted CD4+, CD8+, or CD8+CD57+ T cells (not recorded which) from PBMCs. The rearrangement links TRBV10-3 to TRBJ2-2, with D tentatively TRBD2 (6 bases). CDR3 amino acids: CAIRPETRLVTGELFF. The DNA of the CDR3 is TGTGCCATCAGACCTGAAACCCGACTAGTCACCGGGGAGCTGTTTTTT.